This entry describes one T cell receptor beta chain. This sample stems from a study of blood T cell repertoires in COVID-19. Seattle's enrolled individuals joined amid active infection and were then monitored longitudinally. In the original workflow: Using reference gene primer amplification, nucleated cell counts were estimated. Generated by immunoSEQ multiplex PCR, the TCRdb table keeps only in-frame clones and is missing some. From that table come the V and J calls and clone size; the DNA was used to work out D and trimming. This table has about 130,000 clones, roughly nine tenths appearing once. The CDR3 covers 14 residues. Germline CDR1 and CDR2: SGDLS and YYNGEE. V lost 0 bases to trimming and J lost 4 bases, with 11 bases between them.

This clonotype was obtained from a woman between 65 and 79 years old with COVID-19, enrolled during active disease. Sequencing used peripheral blood. This rearrangement joins TRBV9 to TRBJ2-7, with D perhaps matching TRBD2 (6 bases). The DNA for the CDR3 is TGTGCCAGCAGCGTAGGGGAAGGGAGGTACGAGCAGTACTTC. This codes for CASSVGEGRYEQYF.